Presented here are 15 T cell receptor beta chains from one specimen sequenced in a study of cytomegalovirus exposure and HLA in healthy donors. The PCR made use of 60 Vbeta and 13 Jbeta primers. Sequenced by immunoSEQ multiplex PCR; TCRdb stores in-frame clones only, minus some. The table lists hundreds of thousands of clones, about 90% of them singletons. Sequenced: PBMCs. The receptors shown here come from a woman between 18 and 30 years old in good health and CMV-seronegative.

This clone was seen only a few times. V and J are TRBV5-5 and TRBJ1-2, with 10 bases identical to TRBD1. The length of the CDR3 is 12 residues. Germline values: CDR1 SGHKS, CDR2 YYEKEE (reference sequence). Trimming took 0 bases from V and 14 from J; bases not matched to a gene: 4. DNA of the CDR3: TGTGCCAGCAGCTTGGGACAGGGGGCGTTGACCTTC. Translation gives CASSLGQGALTF.

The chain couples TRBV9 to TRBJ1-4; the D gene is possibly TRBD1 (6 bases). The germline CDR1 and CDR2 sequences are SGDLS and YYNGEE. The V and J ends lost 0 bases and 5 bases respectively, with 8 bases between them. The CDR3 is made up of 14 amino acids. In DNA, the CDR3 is TGTGCCAGCAGCGTAGGACAGGCCAATGAAAAACTGTTTTTT. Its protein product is CASSVGQANEKLFF.

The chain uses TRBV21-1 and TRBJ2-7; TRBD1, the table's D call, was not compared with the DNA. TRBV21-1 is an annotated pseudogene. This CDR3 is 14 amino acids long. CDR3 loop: CASSKGRDRYEQYF. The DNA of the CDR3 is TGTGCCAGCAGCAAAGGCCGGGACAGATACGAGCAGTACTTC.

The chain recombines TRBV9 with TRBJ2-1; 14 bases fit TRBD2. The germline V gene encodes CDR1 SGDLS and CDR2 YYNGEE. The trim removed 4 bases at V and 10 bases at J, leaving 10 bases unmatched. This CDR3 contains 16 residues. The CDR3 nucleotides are TGTGCCAGCAGCCCGAGACTAGCGGGGGGGACGTCGGAGCAGTTCTTC. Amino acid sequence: CASSPRLAGGTSEQFF.

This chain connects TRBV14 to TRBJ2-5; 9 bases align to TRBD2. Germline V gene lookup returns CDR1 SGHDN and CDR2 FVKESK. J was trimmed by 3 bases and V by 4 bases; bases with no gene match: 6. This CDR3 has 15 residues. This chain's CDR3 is CASSPFPSGKETQYF. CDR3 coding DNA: TGTGCCAGCAGCCCCTTCCCTAGCGGGAAAGAGACCCAGTACTTC. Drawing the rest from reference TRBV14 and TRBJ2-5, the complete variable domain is EAGVTQFPSHSVIEKGQTVTLRCDPISGHDNLYWYRRVMGKEIKFLLHFVKESKQDESGMPNNRFLAERTGGTYSTLKVQPAELEDSGVYFCASSPFPSGKETQYFGPGTRLLVL.

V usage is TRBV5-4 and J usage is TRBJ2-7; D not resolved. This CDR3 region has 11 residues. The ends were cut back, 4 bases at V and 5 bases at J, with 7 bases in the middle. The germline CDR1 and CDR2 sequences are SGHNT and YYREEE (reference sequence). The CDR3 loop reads CASSPVHEQYF. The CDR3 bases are TGTGCCAGCAGCCCCGTCCACGAGCAGTACTTC.

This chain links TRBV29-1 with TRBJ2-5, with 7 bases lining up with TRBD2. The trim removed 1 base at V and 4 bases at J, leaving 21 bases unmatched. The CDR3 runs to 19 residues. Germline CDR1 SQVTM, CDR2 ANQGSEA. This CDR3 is CSVEVRGDPGTLGRETQYF. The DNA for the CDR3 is TGCAGCGTTGAAGTTCGGGGGGACCCCGGGACCCTGGGGAGAGAGACCCAGTACTTC.

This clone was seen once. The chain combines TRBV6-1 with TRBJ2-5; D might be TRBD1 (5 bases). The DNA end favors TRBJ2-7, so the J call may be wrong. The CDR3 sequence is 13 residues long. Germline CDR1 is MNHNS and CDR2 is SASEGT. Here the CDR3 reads CASKQALSYEQYF. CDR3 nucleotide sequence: TGTGCCAGCAAACAGGCCCTATCCTACGAGCAGTACTTC.

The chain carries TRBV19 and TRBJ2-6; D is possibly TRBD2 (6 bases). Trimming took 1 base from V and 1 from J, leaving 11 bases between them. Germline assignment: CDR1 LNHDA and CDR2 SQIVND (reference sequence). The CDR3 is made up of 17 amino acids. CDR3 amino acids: CASSIAGTASGANVLTF. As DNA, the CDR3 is TGTGCCAGTAGTATAGCAGGGACTGCATCTGGGGCCAACGTCCTGACTTTC.

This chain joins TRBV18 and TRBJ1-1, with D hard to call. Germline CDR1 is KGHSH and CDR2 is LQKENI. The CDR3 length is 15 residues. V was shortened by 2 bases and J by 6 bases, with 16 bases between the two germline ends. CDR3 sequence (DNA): TGTGCCAGCTCACCAGTCCACAGAGAAGACGCTGAAGCTTTCTTT. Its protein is CASSPVHREDAEAFF. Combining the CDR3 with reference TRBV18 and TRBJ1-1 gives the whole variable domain NAGVMQNPRHLVRRRGQEARLRCSPMKGHSHVYWYRQLPEEGLKFMVYLQKENIIDESGMPKERFSAEFPKEGPSILRIQQVVRGDSAAYFCASSPVHREDAEAFFGQGTRLTVV.

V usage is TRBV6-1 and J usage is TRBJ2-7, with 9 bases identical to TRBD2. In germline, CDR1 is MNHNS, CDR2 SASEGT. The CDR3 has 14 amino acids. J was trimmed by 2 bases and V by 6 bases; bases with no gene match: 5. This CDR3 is CASSRLADTYEQYF. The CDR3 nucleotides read TGTGCCAGCAGCCGACTAGCGGATACCTACGAGCAGTACTTC.

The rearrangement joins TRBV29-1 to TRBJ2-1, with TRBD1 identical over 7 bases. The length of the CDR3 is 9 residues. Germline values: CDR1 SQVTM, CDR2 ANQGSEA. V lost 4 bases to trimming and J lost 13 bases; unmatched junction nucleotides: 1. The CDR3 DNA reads TGCAGCGTTGGGGACAGTCAGTTCTTC. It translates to CSVGDSQFF.

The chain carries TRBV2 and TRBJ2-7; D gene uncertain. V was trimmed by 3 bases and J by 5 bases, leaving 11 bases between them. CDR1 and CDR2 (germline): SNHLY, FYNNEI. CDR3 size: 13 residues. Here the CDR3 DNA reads TGTGCCAGCAGTGAGCGTCTAGTCGACGAGCAGTACTTC. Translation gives CASSERLVDEQYF.

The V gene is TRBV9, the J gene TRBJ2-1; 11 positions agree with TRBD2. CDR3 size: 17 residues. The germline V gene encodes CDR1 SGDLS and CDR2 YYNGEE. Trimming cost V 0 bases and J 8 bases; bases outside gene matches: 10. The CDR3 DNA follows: TGTGCCAGCAGCGTAGCCCTTAGCGGGGGGGGGCTGGATGAGCAGTTCTTC. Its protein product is CASSVALSGGGLDEQFF.

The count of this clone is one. The CDR3 DNA reads as TGCGCCAGCAGGTCGCGGGGGGTCTCCTACAATGAGCAGTTCTTC. Protein product: CASRSRGVSYNEQFF. V and J are TRBV5-1 and TRBJ2-1; 8 bases line up with TRBD2. This CDR3 is 15 amino acids long. Germline trimming cut 5 bases from V and 0 bases from J; bases unmatched to any gene: 4. Germline V CDR1 and CDR2: SGHRS, YFSETQ.